A selection of T cell receptor beta chains follows, all from one sample in a study of OX40 agonist ivuxolimab in advanced cancers. Profiled with immunoSEQ multiplex PCR; TCRdb holds only in-frame clones, not every one. Among fewer than 85,000 clones, 90% were seen once, and the ten largest hold roughly 0.69%. This specimen was CD4+ or CD8+ T cells sorted from blood, taken in a trial of the OX40 agonist ivuxolimab. The receptor source for this set is an adult with an advanced solid tumor such as melanoma, head and neck, liver or kidney cancer. Each CDR3 is given with its conserved first and last residue. A D gene is named only where the DNA matches it firmly. Only some rows state a clone size, as once, few, many or a class for expanded clones.

-	TRBV28	-	14	TRBJ1-2	CASILGGRAYGYTF	TGTGCCAGCATTCTAGGGGGACGGGCCTATGGCTACACCTTC
-	TRBV7-2	TRBD1	13	TRBJ2-7	CASSLQGAGEQYF	TGTGCCAGCTCCCTACAGGGGGCGGGCGAGCAGTACTTC
-	TRBV5-1	-	15	TRBJ2-3	CASSNGPSGTDTQYF	TGCGCCAGCAGCAACGGACCTTCAGGGACAGATACGCAGTATTTT
-	TRBV18	-	13	TRBJ2-7	CASSADRTYEQYF	TGTGCCAGCTCAGCCGACAGGACCTACGAGCAGTACTTC
-	TRBV18	TRBD2	14	TRBJ2-1	CASSTGGTYNEQFF	TGTGCCAGCTCAACGGGGGGGACCTACAATGAGCAGTTCTTC
-	TRBV28	TRBD2	13	TRBJ2-1	CASRTSGTSGQFF	TGTGCCAGCAGAACTAGCGGGACTTCGGGGCAGTTCTTC
-	TRBV5-4	TRBD2	15	TRBJ2-1	CASSLIELANNEQFF	TGTGCCAGCAGCTTAATAGAACTAGCGAACAATGAGCAGTTCTTC
few	TRBV5-1	TRBD2	14	TRBJ2-5	CASSPGTTQETQYF	TGCGCCAGCAGCCCTGGGACTACCCAAGAGACCCAGTACTTC
-	TRBV19	-	13	TRBJ1-1	CASSIKGGQWTFF	TGTGCCAGTAGTATAAAGGGGGGGCAATGGACTTTCTTT
-	TRBV19	TRBD1	16	TRBJ1-3	CASSSTQGARGNTIYF	TGTGCCAGTAGTAGCACCCAGGGGGCGCGTGGAAACACCATATATTTT
-	TRBV5-1	-	14	TRBJ2-7	CASSLVTSSYEQYF	TGCGCCAGCAGCTTGGTGACTAGCTCCTACGAGCAGTACTTC
-	TRBV28	TRBD2	17	TRBJ2-2	CASSNWGLAGGPGELFF	TGTGCCAGCAGTAACTGGGGACTAGCGGGAGGGCCCGGGGAGCTGTTTTTT
-	TRBV7-2	TRBD2	15	TRBJ2-3	CASSLAAGEADTQYF	TGTGCCAGCAGCTTAGCGGCGGGAGAGGCAGATACGCAGTATTTT
once	TRBV2	TRBD1	14	TRBJ2-3	CASRDRGVADTQYF	TGTGCCAGCAGGGACAGGGGGGTGGCAGATACGCAGTATTTT
-	TRBV4-2	-	16	TRBJ1-4	CASSQAWAATNEKLFF	TGTGCCAGCAGCCAAGCATGGGCGGCAACTAATGAAAAACTGTTTTTT
once	TRBV28	-	15	TRBJ1-6	CASSWGRATNSPLHF	TGTGCCAGCAGTTGGGGCCGGGCCACAAATTCACCCCTCCACTTT